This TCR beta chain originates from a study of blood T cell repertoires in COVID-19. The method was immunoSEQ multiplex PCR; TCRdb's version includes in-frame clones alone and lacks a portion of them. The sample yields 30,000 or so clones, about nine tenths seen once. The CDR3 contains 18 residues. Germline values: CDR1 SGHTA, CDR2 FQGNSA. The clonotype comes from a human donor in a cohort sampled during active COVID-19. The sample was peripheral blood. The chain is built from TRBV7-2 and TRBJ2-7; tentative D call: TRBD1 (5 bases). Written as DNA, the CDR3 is TGTGTCCCAGGCGAGAGACAGAAAAGAGTATGTCTAACCTACGAGCAGTACGTC. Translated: CVPGERQKRVCLTYEQYV.